These T cell receptor beta chains were read from a single sample in a study of shared clonotypes between healthy human individuals. Using immunoSEQ multiplex PCR, the repertoire was profiled, and TCRdb retains in-frame clones only, with some absent. The sample lists roughly 2,000,000 clones, just under 95% occurring once. Sequenced input: naive CD8+ T cells sorted from blood. The receptors were sampled from a man aged 18 to 29 in good health. CDR3s include the opening cysteine and the closing phenylalanine or tryptophan. The order of the fields is clone size, V gene, J gene, D gene, CDR3 DNA, CDR3 protein. D genes are given only for firm matches. The size entry is marked missing in some rows and otherwise reads once, few, many or a size class.

abundance: -; v_gene: TRBV5-6; j_gene: TRBJ1-2; d_gene: -; CDR3nt: TGTGCCAGCAGCTTCCCCAGGGCAGACTATGGCTACACCTTC; CDR3aa: CASSFPRADYGYTF
abundance: -; v_gene: TRBV5-8; j_gene: TRBJ1-3; d_gene: -; CDR3nt: TGTGCCAGCAGCTACGACCCGTACTCTGGAAACACCATATATTTT; CDR3aa: CASSYDPYSGNTIYF
abundance: -; v_gene: TRBV27; j_gene: TRBJ2-1; d_gene: -; CDR3nt: TGTGCCAGCAGTTTATTACTAGCCTCGAGCTCCTACAATGAGCAGTTCTTC; CDR3aa: CASSLLLASSSYNEQFF
abundance: -; v_gene: TRBV5-6; j_gene: TRBJ1-1; d_gene: TRBD1; CDR3nt: TGTGCCACAAACAGGGGGCCAAACACTGAAGCTTTCTTT; CDR3aa: CATNRGPNTEAFF
abundance: -; v_gene: TRBV7-9; j_gene: TRBJ1-1; d_gene: TRBD1; CDR3nt: TGTGCCAGCAGCTACGAGACAGGGTACCATGAAGCTTTCTTT; CDR3aa: CASSYETGYHEAFF
abundance: once; v_gene: TRBV6-1; j_gene: TRBJ2-7; d_gene: -; CDR3nt: TGTGCCAGCAGTGAAGTAACGAGAGGCAGCCTCCGAGGGCAGTACTTC; CDR3aa: CASSEVTRGSLRGQYF
abundance: -; v_gene: TRBV11-2; j_gene: TRBJ2-7; d_gene: TRBD2; CDR3nt: TGTGCCAGCAGCTTAGATGTAGGGACTATCCCATTGGAGCAGTACTTC; CDR3aa: CASSLDVGTIPLEQYF
abundance: -; v_gene: TRBV5-6; j_gene: TRBJ2-7; d_gene: -; CDR3nt: TGTGCCAGCAGCTTGGACGGAGGGCAGGTCCACGAGCAGTACTTC; CDR3aa: CASSLDGGQVHEQYF
abundance: -; v_gene: TRBV25-1; j_gene: TRBJ2-2; d_gene: -; CDR3nt: TGTGCCAGCAGTGACCACCCGGGAAACACCGGGGAGCTGTTTTTT; CDR3aa: CASSDHPGNTGELFF
abundance: -; v_gene: TRBV4-3; j_gene: TRBJ2-1; d_gene: -; CDR3nt: TGCGCCAGCAGCCAAGAGGCCAGGACCCAGGCCTACAATGAGCAGTTCTTC; CDR3aa: CASSQEARTQAYNEQFF